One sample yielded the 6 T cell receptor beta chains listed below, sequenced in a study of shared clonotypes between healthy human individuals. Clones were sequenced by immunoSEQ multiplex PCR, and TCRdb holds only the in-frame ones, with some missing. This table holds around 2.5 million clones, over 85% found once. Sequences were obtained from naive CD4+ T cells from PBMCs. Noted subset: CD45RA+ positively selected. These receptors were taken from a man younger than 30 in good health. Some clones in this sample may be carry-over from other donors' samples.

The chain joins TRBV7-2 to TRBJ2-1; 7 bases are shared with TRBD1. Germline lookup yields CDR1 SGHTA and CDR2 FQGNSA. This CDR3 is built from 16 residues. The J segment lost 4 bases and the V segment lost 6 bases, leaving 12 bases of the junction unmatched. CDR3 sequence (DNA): TGTGCCAGCAGTATAGGGGGCAGTTCTTCATACAATGAGCAGTTCTTC. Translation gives CASSIGGSSSYNEQFF.

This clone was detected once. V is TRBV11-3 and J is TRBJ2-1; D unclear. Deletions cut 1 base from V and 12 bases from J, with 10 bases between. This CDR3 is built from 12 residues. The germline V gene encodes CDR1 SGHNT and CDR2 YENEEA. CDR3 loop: CASSLGTARQFF. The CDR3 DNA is TGTGCCAGCAGCTTAGGGACGGCCAGGCAGTTCTTC.

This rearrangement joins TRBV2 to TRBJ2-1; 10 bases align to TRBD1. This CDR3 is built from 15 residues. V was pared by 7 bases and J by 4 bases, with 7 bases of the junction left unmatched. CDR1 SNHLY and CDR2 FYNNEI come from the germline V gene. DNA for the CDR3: TGTGCCAGCAACCCGGGACAGGGGCTTTACAATGAGCAGTTCTTC. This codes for CASNPGQGLYNEQFF.

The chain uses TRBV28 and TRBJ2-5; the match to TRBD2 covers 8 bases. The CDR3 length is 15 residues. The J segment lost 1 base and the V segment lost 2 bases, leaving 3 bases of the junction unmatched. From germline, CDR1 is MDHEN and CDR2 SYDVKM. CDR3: CASSLLAGLQETQYF. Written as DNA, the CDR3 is TGTGCCAGCAGTTTACTAGCGGGCCTCCAAGAGACCCAGTACTTC.

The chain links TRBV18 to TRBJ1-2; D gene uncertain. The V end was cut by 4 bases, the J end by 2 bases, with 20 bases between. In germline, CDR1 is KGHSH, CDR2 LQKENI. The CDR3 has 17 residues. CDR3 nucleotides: TGTGCCAGCTCACAAAATTCGGAGACGGTCCGAAACTATGGCTACACCTTC. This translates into CASSQNSETVRNYGYTF.

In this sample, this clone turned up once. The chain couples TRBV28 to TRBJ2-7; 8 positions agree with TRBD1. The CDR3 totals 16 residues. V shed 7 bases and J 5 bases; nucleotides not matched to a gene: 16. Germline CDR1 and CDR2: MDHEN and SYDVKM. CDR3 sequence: CASNLLPGQGANEQYF. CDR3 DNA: TGTGCCAGCAATCTACTACCGGGGCAGGGGGCCAACGAGCAGTACTTC.